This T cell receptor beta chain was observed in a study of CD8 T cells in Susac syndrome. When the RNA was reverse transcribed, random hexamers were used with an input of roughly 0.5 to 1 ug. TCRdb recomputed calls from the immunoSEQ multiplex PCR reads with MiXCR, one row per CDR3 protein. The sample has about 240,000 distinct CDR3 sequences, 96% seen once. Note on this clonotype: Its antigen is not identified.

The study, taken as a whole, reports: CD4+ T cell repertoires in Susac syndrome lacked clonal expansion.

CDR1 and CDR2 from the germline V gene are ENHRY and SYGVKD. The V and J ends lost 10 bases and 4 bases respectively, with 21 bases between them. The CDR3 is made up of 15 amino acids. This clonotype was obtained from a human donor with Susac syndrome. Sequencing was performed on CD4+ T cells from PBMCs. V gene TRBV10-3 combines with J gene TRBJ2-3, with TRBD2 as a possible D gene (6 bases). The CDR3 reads CATALEGRGADTQYF. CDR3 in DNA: TGTGCCACCGCGCTGGAGGGCCGGGGTGCAGATACGCAGTATTTT.